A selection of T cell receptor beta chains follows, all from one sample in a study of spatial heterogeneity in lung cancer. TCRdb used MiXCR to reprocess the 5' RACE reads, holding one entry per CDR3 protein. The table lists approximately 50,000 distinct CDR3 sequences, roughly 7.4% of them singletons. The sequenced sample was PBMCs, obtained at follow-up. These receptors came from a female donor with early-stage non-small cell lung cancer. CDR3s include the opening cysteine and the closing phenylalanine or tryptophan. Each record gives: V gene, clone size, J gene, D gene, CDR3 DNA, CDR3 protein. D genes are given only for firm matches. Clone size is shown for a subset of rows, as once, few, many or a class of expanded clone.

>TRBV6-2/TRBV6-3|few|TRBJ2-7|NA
TGTGCCAGCAGTTACTCCGCCGGATCCTACGAGCAGTACTTC
CASSYSAGSYEQYF
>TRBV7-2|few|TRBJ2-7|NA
TGTGCCAGCAGCGCCGCAGAGGTTCCCTACGAGCAGTACTTC
CASSAAEVPYEQYF
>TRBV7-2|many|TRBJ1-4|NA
TGTGCCAGCAGCTCCCAGGCGGGAAACTCGGGAGAAAAACTGTTTTTT
CASSSQAGNSGEKLFF
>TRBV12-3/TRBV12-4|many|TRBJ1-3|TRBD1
TGTGCCAGCAGCCCCGACAGGGGAATCAACACCATATATTTT
CASSPDRGINTIYF
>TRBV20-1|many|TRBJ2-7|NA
TGCAGTGCTAGACCAAGGGCCTACGAGCAGTACTTC
CSARPRAYEQYF
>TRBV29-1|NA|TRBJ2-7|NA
TGCAGCGTCAAGGGCCTACAGGGTCGGTCCTCCTACGAGCAGTACTTC
CSVKGLQGRSSYEQYF
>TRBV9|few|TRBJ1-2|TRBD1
TGTGGGGGACAGACCCATAACTATGGCTACACCTTC
CGGQTHNYGYTF
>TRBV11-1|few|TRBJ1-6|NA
TGTGCCAGCAGCCCCTCCCCCTCCGAAAGGAATTCACCCCTCCACTTT
CASSPSPSERNSPLHF
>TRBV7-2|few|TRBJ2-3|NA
TGTGCCAGCAGCTTAAGAGGGGCGGCAGATACGCAGTATTTT
CASSLRGAADTQYF
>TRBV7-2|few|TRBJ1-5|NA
TGTGCCAGCAGCACCGGGATCTATAGCAATCAGCCCCAGCATTTT
CASSTGIYSNQPQHF
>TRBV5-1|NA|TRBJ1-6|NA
TGCGCCAGCAGCTTGGATGGCGGTCAGGGGTCACCCCTCCACTTT
CASSLDGGQGSPLHF
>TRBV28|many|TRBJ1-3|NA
TGTGCCAGCAGTCCACTGGGTCTTGGAAACACCATATATTTT
CASSPLGLGNTIYF
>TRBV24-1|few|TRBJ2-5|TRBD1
TGTGCCACCAGTGATCCAACGACAGGGAAAGAGACCCAGTACTTC
CATSDPTTGKETQYF
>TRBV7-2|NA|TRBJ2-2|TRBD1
TGTGCCAGCAGCGCCAGGGGGACCGGGGAGCTGTTTTTT
CASSARGTGELFF
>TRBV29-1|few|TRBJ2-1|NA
TGCAGCGTAAAACAAGTGGATGAGCAGTTCTTC
CSVKQVDEQFF
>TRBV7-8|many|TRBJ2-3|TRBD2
TGTGCCAGCAGCTCCAGACTAGCGGGGGGGCGAAACACAGATACGCAGTATTTT
CASSSRLAGGRNTDTQYF
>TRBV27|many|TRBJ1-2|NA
TGTGCCAGCAGTTTAGGGGGACTCCCCTATGGCTACACCTTC
CASSLGGLPYGYTF
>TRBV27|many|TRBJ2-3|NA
TGTGCCAGCAGTCCCGGTGGGGTTCGGACAGATACGCAGTATTTT
CASSPGGVRTDTQYF
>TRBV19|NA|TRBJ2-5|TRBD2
TGTGCCAGTAGTGGAAGACTAGCGGGGAGCCAAGAGACCCAGTACTTC
CASSGRLAGSQETQYF
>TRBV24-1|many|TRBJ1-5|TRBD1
TGTGCCACCAGTGACGCCCCAGGGGGGTTATGGGATAGCAATCAGCCCCAGCATTTT
CATSDAPGGLWDSNQPQHF
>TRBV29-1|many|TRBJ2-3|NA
TGCAGCGTTGTGGGCGGTAGCACAGATACGCAGTATTTT
CSVVGGSTDTQYF
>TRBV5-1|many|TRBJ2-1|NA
TGCGCCAGCAGCTTGAGACCCTCCTACAATGAGCAGTTCTTC
CASSLRPSYNEQFF